These T cell receptor beta chains were read from a single sample in a study of T cells after yellow fever vaccination. TCRdb analysed the 5' RACE reads with MiXCR anew, one entry per CDR3 protein. The data contain around 50,000 distinct CDR3 sequences, roughly 6.4% of them singletons. The source was PBMCs, either bulk or a sorted T-cell subset (CD4+, CD8+, memory, or dextramer-sorted; not recorded which), collected 45 days after the yellow fever booster vaccination. The origin of the receptors is a man between 25 and 39 years old who received the YFV17D yellow fever vaccine. The CDR3 runs from the conserved cysteine through the conserved F or W. The order of the fields is D gene, clone size, J gene, V gene, CDR3 DNA, CDR3 protein. D genes are given only for firm matches. Expanded clones get a size class; other rows say once, few or many, or leave the size out.

>NA|many|TRBJ2-5|TRBV5-1
TGCGCCAGCGGCACCGTGGCAGGGGCGGAGACCCAGTACTTC
CASGTVAGAETQYF
>TRBD2|NA|TRBJ2-1|TRBV20-1
TGCAGTGTACGACTAGCGGTATACAATGAGCAGTTCTTC
CSVRLAVYNEQFF
>TRBD2|few|TRBJ2-1|TRBV20-1
TGCTGTGCTAGAACCGGGACTAGCGGGAGAGTGAACAATGAGCAGTTCTTC
CCARTGTSGRVNNEQFF
>NA|many|TRBJ2-1|TRBV6-5
TGTGCCAGCAGTTACTCGTCGGGAGAGTACAATGAGCAGTTCTTC
CASSYSSGEYNEQFF
>NA|many|TRBJ1-2|TRBV20-1
TGCAGTGCTAGAGACACCGCCCGGGGGGCGCTGAACTATGGCTACACCTTC
CSARDTARGALNYGYTF
>TRBD2|few|TRBJ2-3|TRBV7-3
TGTGCCAGCAGCTTAGCGGGAGGGCAAGGCAGTTTGCAGTATTTT
CASSLAGGQGSLQYF
>NA|few|TRBJ2-1|TRBV29-1
TGCAGCGTTGAAGCTCATGAGGGTCTGCAGAAGTTCTTC
CSVEAHEGLQKFF
>NA|NA|TRBJ1-5|TRBV25-1
TGTGCCAGCAGTGAATCTGATCAGCCCCAGCATTTT
CASSESDQPQHF
>NA|many|TRBJ1-2|TRBV7-9
TGTGCCAGCAGCCCGCACCCGAGGGTCGGCTACACCTTC
CASSPHPRVGYTF
>NA|many|TRBJ2-5|TRBV15
TGTGCCACCAGCAGGCCACAAGAGACCCAGTACTTC
CATSRPQETQYF
>TRBD1|medium-sized|TRBJ1-5|TRBV7-2
TGTGCCAGCAGCTTAGGACAGGGTCACAATCAGCCCCAGCATTTT
CASSLGQGHNQPQHF
>TRBD2|few|TRBJ2-4|TRBV4-2
TGTGCCAGCAGCCGAGGGACTAGCGGTAACATTCAGTACTTC
CASSRGTSGNIQYF
>TRBD2|many|TRBJ2-7|TRBV5-1
TGCGCCAGCAGCTTGGCCGGGGACTACGTTCAGTACTTC
CASSLAGDYVQYF
>TRBD1|NA|TRBJ1-4|TRBV7-6
TGTGCCAGCTCGTCTCAGGGGGCAACTAATGAAAAACTGTTTTTT
CASSSQGATNEKLFF
>TRBD1|NA|TRBJ2-5|TRBV6-2/TRBV6-3
TGTGCCAGCAGTTACTCGATCCGGGACAGGGGGCTGGAGACCCAGTACTTC
CASSYSIRDRGLETQYF
>NA|NA|TRBJ2-7|TRBV19
TGTGCCAGTAGTCGGGGGCAGGGCATCACCTACGAGCAGTACTTC
CASSRGQGITYEQYF
>NA|many|TRBJ1-2|TRBV29-1
TGCAGCGTTTCTTCAACACGCTTCTATGGCTACACCTTC
CSVSSTRFYGYTF
>NA|many|TRBJ2-7|TRBV12-3/TRBV12-4
TGTGCCAGCAGTTTCGGAGGGGGCTACTACGAGCAGTACTTC
CASSFGGGYYEQYF
>TRBD2|NA|TRBJ2-1|TRBV6-1
TGTGCCAGCAGGGGTAGCGGGACCCGATTCTCCTACAATGAGCAGTTCTTC
CASRGSGTRFSYNEQFF
>NA|many|TRBJ2-7|TRBV20-1
TGCAGTGCTAGCCCGGACCACGAGCAGTACTTC
CSASPDHEQYF
>TRBD2|many|TRBJ2-2|TRBV5-1
TGCGCCAGCAGATCTGGACTAGCGGGAGTTACCGGGGAGCTGTTTTTT
CASRSGLAGVTGELFF
>TRBD1|NA|TRBJ2-1|TRBV28
TGTGCCAGCCCCCCGGGGGGACAGGGTTGGAATGAGCAGTTCTTC
CASPPGGQGWNEQFF
>NA|few|TRBJ2-5|TRBV6-5
TGTGCCAGCAGTTACGACGGCGGGCCCCGGGGGACCCAGTACTTC
CASSYDGGPRGTQYF
>NA|many|TRBJ2-7|TRBV20-1
TGCAGTGCTAGAGGCGAAGCACACGAGCAGTACTTC
CSARGEAHEQYF
>NA|NA|TRBJ1-6|TRBV7-9
TGTGCCAGCAGCTTAGTTAACAGAAATTCACCCCTCCACTTT
CASSLVNRNSPLHF
>NA|NA|TRBJ1-1|TRBV5-5
TGTGCCAGCAGCTTAGGGGCGGGGGCCATGAACACTGAAGCTTTCTTT
CASSLGAGAMNTEAFF
>TRBD2|NA|TRBJ2-1|TRBV25-1
TGTGCCAGCAGCGACCTGGGCCGGACTAGCGGGGACAATGAGCAGTTCTTC
CASSDLGRTSGDNEQFF
>NA|many|TRBJ2-2|TRBV7-9
TGTGCCAGCAGCCCAATCCGGGACGGGAAGAACACCGGGGAGCTGTTTTTT
CASSPIRDGKNTGELFF
>NA|NA|TRBJ1-3|TRBV19
TGTGCCAGCGGACAGCACTCTGGAAACACCATATATTTT
CASGQHSGNTIYF
>TRBD2|many|TRBJ2-1|TRBV24-1
TGTGCCACCAGCTTGGGACTAGCGGAAACCTACAATGAGCAGTTCTTC
CATSLGLAETYNEQFF
>NA|many|TRBJ2-5|TRBV5-4
TGTGCCAGCAGCTTCACTCAAGAGAGACAGTACTTC
CASSFTQERQYF
>TRBD1|many|TRBJ1-5|TRBV12-3/TRBV12-4
TGTGCCAGCAGTTTAGAGGGGGCCCAGCCCCAGCATTTT
CASSLEGAQPQHF
>NA|many|TRBJ2-7|TRBV20-1
TGCAGTGCTAGATTAGCGGCCGGCGAGCAGTACTTC
CSARLAAGEQYF
>TRBD1|many|TRBJ2-1|TRBV29-1
TGCAGCGTGACTGACAGGGCATACAATGAGCAGTTCTTC
CSVTDRAYNEQFF
>NA|many|TRBJ2-5|TRBV9
TGTGCCAGCAGCGTAGGGTACAGGCAGGGGGAGACCCAGTACTTC
CASSVGYRQGETQYF
>NA|many|TRBJ2-7|TRBV6-5
TGTGCCAGCACTTCTCGCGGGAACAGGGGATACGAGCAGTACTTC
CASTSRGNRGYEQYF
>NA|few|TRBJ2-3|TRBV9
TGTGCCAGCAACTGGGGGGAGAACACAGATACGCAGTATTTT
CASNWGENTDTQYF
>TRBD2|few|TRBJ2-7|TRBV7-2
TGTGCCAGCAACGACAGCGGGAGGGGGGGGAAGCAGTACTTC
CASNDSGRGGKQYF
>TRBD1|NA|TRBJ2-3|TRBV4-3
TGCGCCAGCAGCTTACAGGGGGCGCCACCAGATACGCAGTATTTT
CASSLQGAPPDTQYF
>NA|many|TRBJ2-3|TRBV6-6
TGTGCCAGCCTAAGGACAGATACGCAGTATTTT
CASLRTDTQYF
>NA|many|TRBJ1-5|TRBV5-1
TGCGCCAGCAGCTTACTTGGGGGTACGAATCAGCCCCAGCATTTT
CASSLLGGTNQPQHF
>TRBD2|few|TRBJ2-2|TRBV5-4
TGTGCCAGCAGCTTGGATAGGACCGGGACTAGTATTAGCGGGGAGCTGTTTTTT
CASSLDRTGTSISGELFF
>NA|many|TRBJ2-3|TRBV29-1
TGCAGCGTTGTCCGGGACACCACAGATACGCAGTATTTT
CSVVRDTTDTQYF
>TRBD2|NA|TRBJ2-1|TRBV7-9
TGTGCCAGCAGCTTACGGGGACTAGCGGGATACAATGAGCAGTTCTTC
CASSLRGLAGYNEQFF
>NA|many|TRBJ1-2|TRBV12-3/TRBV12-4
TGTGCCAGCACCGGCCTCGACAGATATGGCTACACCTTC
CASTGLDRYGYTF
>NA|many|TRBJ2-1|TRBV18
TGTGCCAGCTCACCCGGGGAGGCACTATACAATGAGCAGTTCTTC
CASSPGEALYNEQFF
>NA|many|TRBJ2-7|TRBV4-3
TGCGCCAGCAGTCTCCAAGTGTGGAACTTCCGCGCGTTGGTCTACGAGCAGTACTTC
CASSLQVWNFRALVYEQYF
>TRBD2|many|TRBJ2-1|TRBV12-3/TRBV12-4
TGTGCCAGCAACTTAGGCTTGCTAGCGGGATACAATGAGCAGTTCTTC
CASNLGLLAGYNEQFF
>NA|many|TRBJ2-7|TRBV14
TGTGCCAGCAGCCAATTGAGTCCCCGAAGCGTCGACGAGCAGTACTTC
CASSQLSPRSVDEQYF
>NA|few|TRBJ1-2|TRBV19
TGTGCCAGTAGTTTGGCGGACTATGGCTACACCTTC
CASSLADYGYTF
>TRBD2|many|TRBJ2-1|TRBV12-3/TRBV12-4
TGTGCCAGCCGCCGTACGGGAGGCGAATACAATGAGCAGTTCTTC
CASRRTGGEYNEQFF
>NA|many|TRBJ2-4|TRBV12-3/TRBV12-4
TGTGCCAGCAGTCTTAACAGGTGGAACATTCAGTACTTC
CASSLNRWNIQYF
>NA|few|TRBJ2-5|TRBV28
TGTGCCAGCAGTTTATCTATGGGGAGAGGTGGGACCCAGTACTTC
CASSLSMGRGGTQYF
>TRBD1|many|TRBJ2-3|TRBV7-2
TGTGCCAGCAGCCTCCGAAGGGGGCGCGAGGCAGATACGCAGTATTTT
CASSLRRGREADTQYF